A single sample is the source of the 20 T cell receptor beta chains below, sequenced in a study of shared clonotypes between healthy human individuals. Method: immunoSEQ multiplex PCR; TCRdb's copy keeps in-frame clones and lacks some. The data hold 2 million to 2.5 million clones, with 80% to 95% observed a single time. The sample was naive CD4+ T cells from PBMCs. As to subset: CD45RA+ positively selected. Receptors originate from a man younger than 30 in good health. Some clones in this sample may be carry-over from other donors' samples.

This clone occurred once. The chain couples TRBV5-1 to TRBJ2-7, with a possible D match to TRBD1 (6 bases). The germline CDR1 and CDR2 sequences are SGHRS and YFSETQ. Trimming took 4 bases from V and 6 from J, leaving 14 bases between them. This CDR3 is built from 13 residues. CDR3 DNA sequence: TGCGCCAGCAGCCTAGGGACATTGGGCGAGCAGTACTTC. Translating it yields CASSLGTLGEQYF.

The CDR3 coding sequence is TGTGCCAGCAGGACACAGGGGGCGTGGGGCTACACCTTC. This encodes CASRTQGAWGYTF. J is TRBJ1-2 and V is TRBV9, with TRBD1 matching 9 bases. Germline V gene sequence: CDR1 SGDLS, CDR2 YYNGEE. This CDR3 contains 13 residues. Trimming cost V 5 bases and J 8 bases; bases outside gene matches: 7.

This chain connects TRBV2 to TRBJ2-7; tentatively, D is TRBD1 (6 bases). V gave up 6 bases and J gave up 4 bases, with 19 bases separating them. CDR1 and CDR2 from the germline V gene are SNHLY and FYNNEI. This CDR3 contains 15 residues. Here the CDR3 DNA reads TGTGCCAGCAGCCGCCTTCTCGGACAGCTGTACGAGCAGTACTTC. This sequence encodes CASSRLLGQLYEQYF. The variable domain in full, completed from reference TRBV2 and TRBJ2-7, reads EPEVTQTPSHQVTQMGQEVILRCVPISNHLYFYWYRQILGQKVEFLVSFYNNEISEKSEIFDDQFSVERPDGSNFTLKIRSTKLEDSAMYFCASSRLLGQLYEQYFGPGTRLTVT.

V and J are TRBV27 and TRBJ2-2, with 10 bases lining up with TRBD2. Germline V gene lookup returns CDR1 MNHEY and CDR2 SMNVEV (reference sequence). The CDR3 runs 20 residues. Trimming at V came to 3 bases and at J to 5 bases, leaving 18 bases not matched to a gene. CDR3 protein: CASSFLSRASGSLGTGELFF. CDR3 bases: TGTGCCAGCAGTTTCCTTTCGAGGGCTAGCGGGAGTCTCGGGACCGGGGAGCTGTTTTTT.

The chain couples TRBV9 to TRBJ1-2, with D perhaps matching TRBD1 (5 bases). Trimming removed 0 bases from V and 7 bases from J, with 13 bases in between. This CDR3 has 14 amino acids. Germline V gene data show CDR1 as SGDLS and CDR2 as YYNGEE. CDR3 residues: CASSVAARAGGYTF. In DNA, the CDR3 is TGTGCCAGCAGCGTAGCCGCCAGGGCTGGTGGCTACACCTTC. Full variable domain (outside the CDR3, taken from reference TRBV9 and TRBJ1-2): DSGVTQTPKHLITATGQRVTLRCSPRSGDLSVYWYQQSLDQGLQFLIQYYNGEERAKGNILERFSAQQFPDLHSELNLSSLELGDSALYFCASSVAARAGGYTFGSGTRLTVV.

For this clone: The sample contains more than one DNA sequence encoding this CDR3. This sequence joins TRBV9 and TRBJ2-3, with 15 bases fitting TRBD2. Germline V CDR1 and CDR2: SGDLS, YYNGEE. Unmatched junction bases numbered 0, after V lost 2 bases and J lost 5 bases. The CDR3 sequence is 15 residues long. The CDR3 is CASSVGLAGGDTQYF. The CDR3 DNA reads TGTGCCAGCAGCGTGGGACTAGCGGGAGGAGATACGCAGTATTTT. Complete variable domain (other parts from reference TRBV9 and TRBJ2-3): DSGVTQTPKHLITATGQRVTLRCSPRSGDLSVYWYQQSLDQGLQFLIQYYNGEERAKGNILERFSAQQFPDLHSELNLSSLELGDSALYFCASSVGLAGGDTQYFGPGTRLTVL.

The chain links TRBV2 to TRBJ2-7; a weak D match, TRBD2 (6 bases). CDR1 is SNHLY and CDR2 is FYNNEI in the germline V gene. V dropped 5 bases and J dropped 6 bases, with 14 bases sitting between them. The CDR3 consists of 13 residues. As DNA, the CDR3 is TGTGCCAGCAGTCGACTAGGCTTGGGCGAGCAGTACTTC. As protein: CASSRLGLGEQYF.

In regard to this clone: The same CDR3 can be traced to other DNA sequences in this sample. The chain employs TRBV5-4 and TRBJ1-3, with D perhaps TRBD1 (5 bases). From germline, CDR1 is SGHNT and CDR2 YYREEE (reference sequence). This CDR3 region has 14 residues. Trimming cost V 4 bases and J 1 base, with 9 bases left between them. The CDR3 protein is CASSPGGSGNTIYF. For the CDR3, the DNA is TGTGCCAGCAGCCCCGGGGGATCTGGAAACACCATATATTTT.

The V and J genes are TRBV4-1 and TRBJ1-2; no definite D call. The germline gives CDR1 MGHRA, CDR2 YSYEKL. Trimming pared 3 bases from V and 4 bases from J, leaving 15 bases between. CDR3 length: 15 amino acids. CDR3 protein: CASSHAETSVYGYTF. CDR3 nucleotide sequence: TGCGCCAGCAGCCACGCCGAGACATCAGTCTATGGCTACACCTTC.

V gene TRBV7-9 combines with J gene TRBJ1-6, with 7 bases lining up with TRBD1. Germline V gene data show CDR1 as SEHNR and CDR2 as FQNEAQ (reference sequence). The V segment lost 5 bases and the J segment 7 bases; nucleotides outside the gene matches: 5. CDR3 size: 14 residues. The CDR3 DNA reads as TGTGCCAGCAGCCCGGGACAGCGGAATTCACCCCTCCACTTT. Translation: CASSPGQRNSPLHF. Filled out from reference TRBV7-9 and TRBJ1-6, the complete variable domain reads DTGVSQNPRHKITKRGQNVTFRCDPISEHNRLYWYRQTLGQGPEFLTYFQNEAQLEKSRLLSDRFSAERPKGSFSTLEIQRTEQGDSAMYLCASSPGQRNSPLHFGNGTRLTVT.

The V call is TRBV4-1, the J call TRBJ1-2, with D possibly being TRBD1 (5 bases). The length of the CDR3 is 15 residues. Germline CDR1 MGHRA, CDR2 YSYEKL. V shed 1 base and J shed 5 bases, with 14 bases lying between them. The CDR3: CASSQGPAGGYGYTF. The CDR3 bases are TGCGCCAGCAGCCAAGGTCCCGCCGGGGGGTATGGCTACACCTTC.

The rearrangement uses TRBV9 and TRBJ2-5; 8 bases agree with TRBD2. Germline V gene sequence: CDR1 SGDLS, CDR2 YYNGEE. The CDR3 extends over 15 amino acids. Trimming cost V 0 bases and J 5 bases; bases outside gene matches: 6. Here the CDR3 reads CASSVAGGPRETQYF. The CDR3 DNA sequence: TGTGCCAGCAGCGTAGCGGGAGGGCCTCGGGAGACCCAGTACTTC.

The chain recombines TRBV13 with TRBJ2-1; 8 positions match TRBD2. Germline CDR1 is PRHDT and CDR2 is FYEKMQ (reference sequence). The V gene end was trimmed by 5 bases and the J gene end by 8 bases; junction bases not matched to a gene: 17. The CDR3 is 17 amino acids. This CDR3 is CASSPGRGGWMGDEQFF. The CDR3 nucleotides read TGTGCCAGCAGCCCAGGACGGGGGGGGTGGATGGGCGATGAGCAGTTCTTC.

The chain recombines TRBV19 with TRBJ1-5; a possible D gene is TRBD1 (5 bases). V was cut by 7 bases and J by 7 bases, with 20 bases left in between. Germline CDR1 is LNHDA and CDR2 is SQIVND (reference sequence). The CDR3 runs to 15 residues. For the CDR3, the DNA is TGTGCCAGTAAAGGGGTGGGGTGGAGGTCCCAGCCCCAGCATTTT. The encoded protein is CASKGVGWRSQPQHF.

In this sample, this clone turned up once. The chain carries TRBV19 and TRBJ2-1; D is unclear. This CDR3 has 14 amino acids. Germline V gene data show CDR1 as LNHDA and CDR2 as SQIVND (reference sequence). V was cut by 3 bases and J by 8 bases, with 14 bases left in between. CDR3 protein: CASSIVRSRYEQFF. The CDR3 region has the DNA TGTGCCAGTAGTATTGTGCGAAGTAGGTATGAGCAGTTCTTC.

The table lists this clone with a few counts. V usage is TRBV7-9 and J usage is TRBJ1-1; D call uncertain. Germline V gene lookup returns CDR1 SEHNR and CDR2 FQNEAQ (reference sequence). Trimming stripped 6 bases from V and 6 bases from J, with 8 bases between. CDR3 size: 11 residues. The CDR3 DNA reads as TGTGCCAGCAGGGGAGGACCTGAAGCTTTCTTT. It codes for CASRGGPEAFF.

The chain links TRBV28 to TRBJ1-2; 7 bases agree with TRBD1. The CDR3 runs 14 residues. The trim removed 6 bases at V and 4 bases at J, leaving 8 bases unmatched. Germline V CDR1 and CDR2: MDHEN, SYDVKM. CDR3 sequence (DNA): TGTGCCAGCAGAGGACAGGAGAGCGTCTATGGCTACACCTTC. Translating gives CASRGQESVYGYTF.

The rearrangement links TRBV7-2 to TRBJ1-6, with 8 bases matching TRBD1. This CDR3 contains 15 residues. With V trimmed by 3 bases and J by 7 bases, 5 bases remained unmatched. The germline V gene encodes CDR1 SGHTA and CDR2 FQGNSA. The CDR3 DNA is TGTGCCAGCAGCTTTTCGGGACAGGAGAATTCACCCCTCCACTTT. This sequence encodes CASSFSGQENSPLHF.

The J gene is TRBJ1-5, the V gene TRBV19; 9 bases agree with TRBD1. CDR3 size: 16 residues. V lost 3 bases and J lost 0; bases outside the gene matches: 3. Germline V gene lookup returns CDR1 LNHDA and CDR2 SQIVND (reference sequence). As DNA, the CDR3 is TGTGCCAGTAGTATCCGGACAGGGGTTAGCAATCAGCCCCAGCATTTT. Translating it yields CASSIRTGVSNQPQHF. Using reference TRBV19 and TRBJ1-5 for the parts outside the CDR3, the full variable domain is DGGITQSPKYLFRKEGQNVTLSCEQNLNHDAMYWYRQDPGQGLRLIYYSQIVNDFQKGDIAEGYSVSREKKESFPLTVTSAQKNPTAFYLCASSIRTGVSNQPQHFGDGTRLSIL.

The chain couples TRBV5-1 to TRBJ2-7, with D possibly TRBD1 on 7 matching bases. CDR3 length: 15 residues. Per germline, CDR1 SGHRS and CDR2 YFSETQ. Trimming removed 3 bases from V and 4 bases from J, with 17 bases in between. The CDR3 region is CASSSSRGAPYEQYF. The CDR3 region has the DNA TGCGCCAGCAGCTCCAGCAGGGGGGCCCCTTACGAGCAGTACTTC.